The rows below give T cell receptor beta chains drawn from one sample of a study of radiation and T cells in renal cell carcinoma. The repertoire was sequenced with immunoSEQ multiplex PCR; TCRdb's copy has only in-frame clones and lacks some. Of about 130,000 clones listed, approximately 91% are singletons. Sample: blood, taken from a patient whose treatment included radiotherapy and nephrectomy. These receptor sequences come from a woman between 50 and 59 years old with renal cell carcinoma. Each CDR3 is given with its conserved first and last residue. The order of the fields is D gene, clone size, V gene, J gene, CDR3 protein, CDR3 DNA. A D gene is named only where the DNA matches it firmly. Clone size is given for some rows only: seen once, a few or many times, or a class if the clone is expanded.

d_call: TRBD1; clone_size: NA; v_call: TRBV7-2; j_call: TRBJ2-2; cdr3_aa: CASSFRTGDTGELFF; cdr3_nt: TGTGCCAGCAGCTTCCGGACAGGGGACACCGGGGAGCTGTTTTTT
d_call: NA; clone_size: NA; v_call: TRBV9; j_call: TRBJ2-2; cdr3_aa: CASSVVGGSNTGELFF; cdr3_nt: TGTGCCAGCAGCGTAGTCGGCGGATCGAACACCGGGGAGCTGTTTTTT
d_call: NA; clone_size: NA; v_call: TRBV18; j_call: TRBJ2-1; cdr3_aa: CASSPQGGLENEQFF; cdr3_nt: TGTGCCAGCTCACCACAGGGGGGATTGGAGAATGAGCAGTTCTTC
d_call: TRBD1; clone_size: NA; v_call: TRBV9; j_call: TRBJ1-4; cdr3_aa: CASSAAARDRGKTNEKLFF; cdr3_nt: TGTGCCAGCAGCGCTGCCGCCCGGGACAGGGGCAAAACTAATGAAAAACTGTTTTTT
d_call: NA; clone_size: NA; v_call: TRBV7-8; j_call: TRBJ1-1; cdr3_aa: CASRSGQMNTEAFF; cdr3_nt: TGTGCCAGCAGATCGGGACAAATGAACACTGAAGCTTTCTTT
d_call: TRBD2; clone_size: NA; v_call: TRBV19; j_call: TRBJ2-5; cdr3_aa: CASRPQTSGETQYF; cdr3_nt: TGTGCCAGTAGACCCCAGACTAGCGGGGAGACCCAGTACTTC
d_call: NA; clone_size: NA; v_call: TRBV2; j_call: TRBJ2-7; cdr3_aa: CASTTRDMHEQYF; cdr3_nt: TGTGCCAGCACCACCCGGGACATGCACGAGCAGTACTTC
d_call: NA; clone_size: NA; v_call: TRBV7-6; j_call: TRBJ1-1; cdr3_aa: CASSADLNTEAFF; cdr3_nt: TGTGCCAGCAGCGCGGACCTAAACACTGAAGCTTTCTTT
d_call: NA; clone_size: NA; v_call: TRBV14; j_call: TRBJ2-7; cdr3_aa: CASSRQVPYEQYF; cdr3_nt: TGTGCCAGCAGCCGACAGGTGCCCTACGAGCAGTACTTC
d_call: NA; clone_size: NA; v_call: TRBV7-9; j_call: TRBJ1-2; cdr3_aa: CASSAGTDDLIYGYTF; cdr3_nt: TGTGCCAGCAGCGCCGGGACTGATGACCTAATCTATGGCTACACCTTC
d_call: NA; clone_size: NA; v_call: TRBV7-9; j_call: TRBJ1-5; cdr3_aa: CASSSPGLNQPQHF; cdr3_nt: TGTGCCAGCAGCTCCCCGGGGCTGAATCAGCCCCAGCATTTT
d_call: NA; clone_size: few; v_call: TRBV7-8; j_call: TRBJ1-5; cdr3_aa: CASSLTEGQPNQPQHF; cdr3_nt: TGTGCCAGCAGCTTAACCGAGGGCCAACCTAATCAGCCCCAGCATTTT
d_call: NA; clone_size: NA; v_call: TRBV4-2; j_call: TRBJ2-1; cdr3_aa: CASSQASGQTYNEQFF; cdr3_nt: TGTGCCAGCAGCCAAGCTTCGGGACAAACCTACAATGAGCAGTTCTTC
d_call: NA; clone_size: NA; v_call: TRBV30; j_call: TRBJ1-1; cdr3_aa: CAWSREGNTEAFF; cdr3_nt: TGTGCCTGGAGTCGGGAAGGGAACACTGAAGCTTTCTTT
d_call: NA; clone_size: NA; v_call: TRBV5-8; j_call: TRBJ2-7; cdr3_aa: CASSLDGYYEQYF; cdr3_nt: TGTGCCAGCAGCTTGGACGGGTACTACGAGCAGTACTTC
d_call: NA; clone_size: NA; v_call: TRBV5-6; j_call: TRBJ1-4; cdr3_aa: CASSFYPGNLYEKLFF; cdr3_nt: TGTGCCAGCAGCTTTTACCCAGGGAATCTTTATGAAAAACTGTTTTTT
d_call: TRBD1; clone_size: NA; v_call: TRBV9; j_call: TRBJ1-1; cdr3_aa: CASSAGGRTEAFF; cdr3_nt: TGTGCCAGCAGCGCAGGGGGCCGGACTGAAGCTTTCTTT
d_call: NA; clone_size: NA; v_call: TRBV9; j_call: TRBJ1-1; cdr3_aa: CASSPQGTENTEAFF; cdr3_nt: TGTGCCAGCAGCCCCCAGGGTACCGAGAACACTGAAGCTTTCTTT
d_call: NA; clone_size: NA; v_call: TRBV7-2; j_call: TRBJ2-3; cdr3_aa: CASSLTGTSTDTQYF; cdr3_nt: TGTGCCAGCAGCTTGACCGGGACTAGCACAGATACGCAGTATTTT
d_call: NA; clone_size: once; v_call: TRBV5-4; j_call: TRBJ2-1; cdr3_aa: CASRRGTDSNEQFF; cdr3_nt: TGTGCCAGCAGACGGGGGACGGACTCCAATGAGCAGTTCTTC
d_call: TRBD1; clone_size: NA; v_call: TRBV7-8; j_call: TRBJ1-2; cdr3_aa: CASSLGRTGIHGYTF; cdr3_nt: TGTGCCAGCAGCTTAGGCCGGACAGGGATTCATGGCTACACCTTC
d_call: NA; clone_size: NA; v_call: TRBV7-9; j_call: TRBJ1-2; cdr3_aa: CASSLGLVQGDGYTF; cdr3_nt: TGTGCCAGCAGCTTAGGTCTTGTCCAGGGAGATGGCTACACCTTC
d_call: NA; clone_size: NA; v_call: TRBV4-3; j_call: TRBJ2-3; cdr3_aa: CASSPLQDGTQYF; cdr3_nt: TGCGCCAGCAGCCCCCTTCAGGACGGAACGCAGTATTTT
d_call: TRBD1; clone_size: once; v_call: TRBV27; j_call: TRBJ1-6; cdr3_aa: CASRVRQGYSPLHF; cdr3_nt: TGTGCCAGCAGAGTACGACAGGGGTATTCACCCCTCCACTTT
d_call: TRBD1; clone_size: NA; v_call: TRBV7-3; j_call: TRBJ2-7; cdr3_aa: CASSRDVGTGRFEQYF; cdr3_nt: TGTGCCAGCAGCCGGGACGTCGGGACAGGGAGGTTCGAGCAGTACTTC
d_call: TRBD2; clone_size: NA; v_call: TRBV18; j_call: TRBJ2-3; cdr3_aa: CASSFTSGGADTQYF; cdr3_nt: TGTGCCAGCTCATTCACTAGCGGGGGGGCAGATACGCAGTATTTT
d_call: NA; clone_size: NA; v_call: TRBV6-1; j_call: TRBJ2-7; cdr3_aa: CASGLGTGTYEQYF; cdr3_nt: TGTGCCAGCGGGCTTGGGACCGGGACCTACGAGCAGTACTTC
d_call: NA; clone_size: once; v_call: TRBV7-9; j_call: TRBJ2-7; cdr3_aa: CASSFPGLDSYEQYF; cdr3_nt: TGTGCCAGCAGCTTCCCGGGACTCGACTCCTACGAGCAGTACTTC
d_call: NA; clone_size: NA; v_call: TRBV7-2; j_call: TRBJ2-5; cdr3_aa: CASSPAAETQYF; cdr3_nt: TGTGCCAGCAGCCCTGCGGCGGAGACCCAGTACTTC
d_call: NA; clone_size: NA; v_call: TRBV7-7; j_call: TRBJ2-2; cdr3_aa: CASSSHDGGVGELFF; cdr3_nt: TGTGCTAGCAGCTCCCATGACGGAGGGGTCGGGGAGCTGTTTTTT
d_call: NA; clone_size: NA; v_call: TRBV5-6; j_call: TRBJ2-1; cdr3_aa: CASSALGQAPLNEQFF; cdr3_nt: TGTGCCAGCAGCGCCTTAGGGCAGGCCCCTCTCAATGAGCAGTTCTTC
d_call: NA; clone_size: NA; v_call: TRBV5-6; j_call: TRBJ1-2; cdr3_aa: CASSLVLLPNYGYTF; cdr3_nt: TGTGCCAGCAGCTTGGTACTCCTCCCCAACTATGGCTACACCTTC
d_call: NA; clone_size: NA; v_call: TRBV18; j_call: TRBJ2-1; cdr3_aa: CASSQLGATNVDEQFF; cdr3_nt: TGTGCCAGCTCCCAATTAGGGGCCACAAACGTCGATGAGCAGTTCTTC
d_call: TRBD1; clone_size: NA; v_call: TRBV4-1; j_call: TRBJ1-2; cdr3_aa: CASSQAGTDYGYTF; cdr3_nt: TGCGCCAGCAGCCAAGCCGGGACAGACTATGGCTACACCTTC
d_call: TRBD1; clone_size: NA; v_call: TRBV6-6; j_call: TRBJ2-7; cdr3_aa: CASSDRVPSVYEQYF; cdr3_nt: TGTGCCAGCAGCGACAGGGTACCCAGCGTCTACGAGCAGTACTTC
d_call: TRBD2; clone_size: once; v_call: TRBV10-3; j_call: TRBJ2-3; cdr3_aa: CATRLAGGSTDTQYF; cdr3_nt: TGTGCCACCAGACTAGCGGGGGGGAGCACAGATACGCAGTATTTT
d_call: NA; clone_size: NA; v_call: TRBV7-9; j_call: TRBJ2-5; cdr3_aa: CAGESSARETQYF; cdr3_nt: TGTGCCGGCGAATCTAGCGCCAGAGAGACCCAGTACTTC
d_call: NA; clone_size: NA; v_call: TRBV19; j_call: TRBJ1-1; cdr3_aa: CASSIRQVNTEAFF; cdr3_nt: TGTGCCAGTAGTATAAGACAGGTGAACACTGAAGCTTTCTTT
d_call: TRBD1; clone_size: NA; v_call: TRBV5-6; j_call: TRBJ1-6; cdr3_aa: CASSPRQGYSPLHF; cdr3_nt: TGTGCCAGCAGCCCTAGACAGGGGTATTCACCCCTCCACTTT
d_call: NA; clone_size: NA; v_call: TRBV27; j_call: TRBJ2-1; cdr3_aa: CASSLGPGASPRNEQFF; cdr3_nt: TGTGCCAGCAGTTTAGGGCCCGGGGCCAGCCCCCGCAATGAGCAGTTCTTC
d_call: NA; clone_size: NA; v_call: TRBV7-2; j_call: TRBJ2-7; cdr3_aa: CASSLAPSLRYYEQYF; cdr3_nt: TGTGCCAGCAGCTTAGCCCCCTCACTACGTTACTACGAGCAGTACTTC